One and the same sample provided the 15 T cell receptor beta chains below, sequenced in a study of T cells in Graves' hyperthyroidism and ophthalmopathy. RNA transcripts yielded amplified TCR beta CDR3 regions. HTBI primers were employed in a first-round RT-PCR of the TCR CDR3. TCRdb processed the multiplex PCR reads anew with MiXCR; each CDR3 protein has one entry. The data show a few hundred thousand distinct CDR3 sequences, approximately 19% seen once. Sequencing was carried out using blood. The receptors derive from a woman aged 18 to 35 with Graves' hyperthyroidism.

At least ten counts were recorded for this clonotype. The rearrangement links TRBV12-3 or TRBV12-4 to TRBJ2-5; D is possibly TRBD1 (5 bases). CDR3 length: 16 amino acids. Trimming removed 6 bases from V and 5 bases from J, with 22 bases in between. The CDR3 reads CASSGLGPGNGETQYF. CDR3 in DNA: TGTGCCAGCAGCGGATTGGGGCCAGGCAATGGGGAGACCCAGTACTTC.

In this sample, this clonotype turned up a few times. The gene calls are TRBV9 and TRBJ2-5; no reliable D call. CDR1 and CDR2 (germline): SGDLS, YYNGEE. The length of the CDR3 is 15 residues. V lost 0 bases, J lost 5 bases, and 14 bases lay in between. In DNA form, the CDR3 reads TGTGCCAGCAGCGTAGCGTACTCCCACGGGGAGACCCAGTACTTC. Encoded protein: CASSVAYSHGETQYF.

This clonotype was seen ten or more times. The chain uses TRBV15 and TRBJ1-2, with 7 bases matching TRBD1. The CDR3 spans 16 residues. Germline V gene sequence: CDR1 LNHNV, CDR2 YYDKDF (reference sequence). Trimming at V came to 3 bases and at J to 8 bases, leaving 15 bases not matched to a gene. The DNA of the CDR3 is TGTGCCACCAGCAGCCAACAGGGGTTGGAGAGCTTGGGCTACACCTTC. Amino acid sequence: CATSSQQGLESLGYTF. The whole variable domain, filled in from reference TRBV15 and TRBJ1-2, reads DAMVIQNPRYQVTQFGKPVTLSCSQTLNHNVMYWYQQKSSQAPKLLFHYYDKDFNNEADTPDNFQSRRPNTSFCFLDIRSPGLGDTAMYLCATSSQQGLESLGYTFGSGTRLTVV.

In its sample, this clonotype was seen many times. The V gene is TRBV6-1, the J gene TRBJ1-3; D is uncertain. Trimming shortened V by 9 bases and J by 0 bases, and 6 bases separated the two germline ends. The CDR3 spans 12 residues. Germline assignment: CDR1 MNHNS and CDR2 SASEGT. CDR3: CASGSSGNTIYF. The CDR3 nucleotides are TGTGCCAGTGGAAGCTCTGGAAACACCATATATTTT.

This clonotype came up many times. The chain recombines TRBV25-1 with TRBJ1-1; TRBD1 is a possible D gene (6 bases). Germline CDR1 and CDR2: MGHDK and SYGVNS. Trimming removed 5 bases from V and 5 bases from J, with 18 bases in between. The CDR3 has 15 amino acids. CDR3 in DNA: TGTGCCAGCAGTCACCCTGAGGGGGGGGAGACTGAAGCTTTCTTT. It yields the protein CASSHPEGGETEAFF.

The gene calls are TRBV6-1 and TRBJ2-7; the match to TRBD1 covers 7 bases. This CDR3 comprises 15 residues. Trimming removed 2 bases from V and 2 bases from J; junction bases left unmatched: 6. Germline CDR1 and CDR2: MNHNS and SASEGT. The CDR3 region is CASSESRGTPYEQYF. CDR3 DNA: TGTGCCAGCAGTGAATCCAGGGGGACCCCCTACGAGCAGTACTTC.

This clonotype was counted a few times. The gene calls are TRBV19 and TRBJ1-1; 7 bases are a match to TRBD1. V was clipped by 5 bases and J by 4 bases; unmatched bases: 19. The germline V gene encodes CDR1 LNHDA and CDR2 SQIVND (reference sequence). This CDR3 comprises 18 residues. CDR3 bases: TGTGCCAGTAGTCCCCCCGGTTGGGGCAGGGGGGTAGGCACTGAAGCTTTCTTT. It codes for CASSPPGWGRGVGTEAFF.

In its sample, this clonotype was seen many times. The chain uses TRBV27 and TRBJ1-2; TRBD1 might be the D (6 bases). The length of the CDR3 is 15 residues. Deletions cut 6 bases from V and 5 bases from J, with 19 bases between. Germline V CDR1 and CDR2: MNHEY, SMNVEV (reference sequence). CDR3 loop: CASRSRTSGEYGYTF. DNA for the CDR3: TGTGCCAGCAGAAGTCGGACATCAGGGGAATATGGCTACACCTTC.

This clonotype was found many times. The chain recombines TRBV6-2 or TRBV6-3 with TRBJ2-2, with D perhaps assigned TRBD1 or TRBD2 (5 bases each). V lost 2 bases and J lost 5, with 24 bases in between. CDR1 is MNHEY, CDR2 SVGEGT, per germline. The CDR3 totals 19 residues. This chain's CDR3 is CASSYPGSDSGSWTGELFF. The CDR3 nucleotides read TGTGCCAGCAGTTACCCGGGGTCCGACAGTGGGTCGTGGACCGGGGAGCTGTTTTTT.

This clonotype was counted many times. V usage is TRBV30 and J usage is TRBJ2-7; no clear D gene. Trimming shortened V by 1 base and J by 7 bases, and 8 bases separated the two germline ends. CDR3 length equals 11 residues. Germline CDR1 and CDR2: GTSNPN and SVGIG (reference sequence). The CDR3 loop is CAWSDPGEQYF. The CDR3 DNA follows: TGTGCCTGGAGTGACCCCGGAGAGCAGTACTTC.

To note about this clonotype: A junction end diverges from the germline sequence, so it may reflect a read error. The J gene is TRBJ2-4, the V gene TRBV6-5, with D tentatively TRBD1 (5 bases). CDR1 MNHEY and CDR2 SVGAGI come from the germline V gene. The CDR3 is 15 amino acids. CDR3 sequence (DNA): TGTGCCAGCAGTTACTCGGTCCTTGGGGCATACATTAAGTACTTC. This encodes CASSYSVLGAYIKYF.

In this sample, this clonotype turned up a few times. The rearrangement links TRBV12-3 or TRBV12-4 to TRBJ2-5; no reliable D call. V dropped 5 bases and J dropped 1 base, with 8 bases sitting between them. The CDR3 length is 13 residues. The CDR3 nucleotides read TGTGCCAGCAGTATTAGCCGCCAAGAGACCCAGTACTTC. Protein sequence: CASSISRQETQYF.

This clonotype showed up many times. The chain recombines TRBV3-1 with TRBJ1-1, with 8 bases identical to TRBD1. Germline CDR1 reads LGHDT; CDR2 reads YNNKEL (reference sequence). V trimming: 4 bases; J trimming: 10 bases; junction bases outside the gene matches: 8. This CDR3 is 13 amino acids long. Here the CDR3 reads CASSRKQGEGAFF. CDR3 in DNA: TGTGCCAGCAGCCGAAAACAGGGGGAGGGAGCTTTCTTT. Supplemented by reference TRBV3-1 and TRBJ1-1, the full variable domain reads DTAVSQTPKYLVTQMGNDKSIKCEQNLGHDTMYWYKQDSKKFLKIMFSYNNKELIINETVPNRFSPKSPDKAHLNLHINSLELGDSAVYFCASSRKQGEGAFFGQGTRLTVV.

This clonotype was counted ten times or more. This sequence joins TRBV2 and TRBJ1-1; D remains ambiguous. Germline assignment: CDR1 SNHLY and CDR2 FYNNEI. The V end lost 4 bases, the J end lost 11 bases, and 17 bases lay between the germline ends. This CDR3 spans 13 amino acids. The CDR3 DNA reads TGTGCCAGCAGTGGTTTTTACGACATATTCGCTTTCTTT. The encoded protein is CASSGFYDIFAFF.

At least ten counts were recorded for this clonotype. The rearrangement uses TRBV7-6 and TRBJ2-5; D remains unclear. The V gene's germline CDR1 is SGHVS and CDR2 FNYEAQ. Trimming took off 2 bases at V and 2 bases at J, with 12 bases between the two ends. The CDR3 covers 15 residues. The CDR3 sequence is CASSLQARRQETQYF. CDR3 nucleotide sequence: TGTGCCAGCAGCTTACAAGCTAGGAGACAAGAGACCCAGTACTTC.